These T cell receptor beta chains were read from a single sample in a study of human thymus T cells. Here immunoSEQ multiplex PCR was the method, and the copy in TCRdb shows in-frame clones only, minus some. The sample shows about 44,000 clones, around 94% of them seen only once. Material for sequencing was blood. The receptors were gathered from a boy younger than two with a congenital heart defect but otherwise immunologically healthy. Each CDR3 is given with its conserved first and last residue. The D gene is left open where the match is weak. The listing skips clone size in some rows; elsewhere it reads once, few, many or a size class.

d_gene	v_gene	abundance	j_gene	len	CDR3aa	CDR3nt
.	TRBV2	.	TRBJ2-7	15	CASSEGASPSYEQYF	TGTGCCAGCAGTGAAGGGGCTAGTCCCTCCTACGAGCAGTACTTC
TRBD1	TRBV9	.	TRBJ2-2	15	CASSGGGANTGELFF	TGTGCCAGCAGCGGAGGGGGCGCGAACACCGGGGAGCTGTTTTTT
TRBD2	TRBV2	.	TRBJ2-5	15	CASSDLAGGQETQYF	TGTGCCAGCAGTGATTTAGCGGGGGGGCAAGAGACCCAGTACTTC
.	TRBV11-3	.	TRBJ2-1	14	CASSFRPTYNEQFF	TGTGCCAGCAGCTTTCGACCGACATACAATGAGCAGTTCTTC
.	TRBV6-5	.	TRBJ1-6	13	CASNTGPRSPLHF	TGTGCCAGCAATACAGGCCCGCGGTCACCCCTCCACTTT
TRBD2	TRBV7-9	once	TRBJ2-7	13	CASSPGLAGEQYF	TGTGCCAGCAGCCCCGGACTAGCGGGGGAGCAGTACTTC
.	TRBV6-5	.	TRBJ2-7	14	CASSYRQGRSEQYF	TGTGCCAGCAGTTATAGGCAGGGGCGTAGCGAGCAGTACTTC
.	TRBV4-3	.	TRBJ2-2	14	CASSRDGNTGELFF	TGCGCCAGCAGCCGGGACGGCAACACCGGGGAGCTGTTTTTT
TRBD2	TRBV11-1	.	TRBJ2-1	15	CASSFQRGAYNEQFF	TGTGCCAGCAGCTTTCAGCGGGGGGCCTACAATGAGCAGTTCTTC
.	TRBV4-2	.	TRBJ2-7	15	CASSQGSKRRDEQYF	TGTGCCAGCAGCCAAGGCTCGAAGCGGAGAGACGAGCAGTACTTC
.	TRBV10-3	.	TRBJ2-1	17	CAISESAGTGSYNEQFF	TGTGCCATCAGTGAGTCTGCGGGGACGGGATCCTACAATGAGCAGTTCTTC
TRBD1	TRBV7-2	.	TRBJ1-1	14	CASSLAEDREPFVF	TGTGCCAGCAGCTTAGCGGAGGACAGGGAACCTTTTGTCTTT
TRBD2	TRBV5-1	.	TRBJ2-3	14	CASSLGTSGRTQYF	TGCGCCAGCAGCTTGGGGACTAGCGGGCGTACGCAGTATTTT
TRBD1	TRBV7-2	.	TRBJ2-3	15	CASSRPPGQSDTQYF	TGTGCCAGCAGCCGCCCCCCGGGACAGTCCGATACGCAGTATTTT
TRBD1	TRBV5-5	.	TRBJ1-5	16	CASSLFVGTGLQPQHF	TGTGCCAGCAGCCTTTTCGTTGGGACAGGGCTTCAGCCCCAGCATTTT
TRBD2	TRBV7-2	.	TRBJ2-3	16	CASSLYGTRGTDTQYF	TGTGCCAGCAGCTTATACGGGACTAGAGGCACAGATACGCAGTATTTT
.	TRBV10-3	.	TRBJ1-1	14	CAISAGARGSEAFF	TGTGCCATCAGTGCCGGGGCTCGGGGCTCTGAAGCTTTCTTT
.	TRBV11-2	.	TRBJ1-6	16	CASSLEGYSYNSPLHF	TGTGCCAGCAGCTTAGAGGGATACTCCTATAATTCACCCCTCCACTTT
TRBD1	TRBV5-1	.	TRBJ1-4	15	CASSLVGQGGEKLFF	TGCGCCAGCAGCTTGGTGGGACAGGGAGGGGAAAAACTGTTTTTT
.	TRBV7-2	.	TRBJ2-7	12	CASSLNLYEQYF	TGTGCCAGCAGCCTAAATCTCTACGAGCAGTACTTC
TRBD2	TRBV6-1	.	TRBJ2-2	13	CASSRGGTGELFF	TGTGCCAGCAGTCGGGGGGGGACCGGGGAGCTGTTTTTT
TRBD1	TRBV28	once	TRBJ1-4	20	CASSLYSPWTGEGPNEKLFF	TGTGCCAGCAGTTTATACTCCCCGTGGACAGGCGAGGGCCCTAATGAAAAACTGTTTTTT
.	TRBV28	.	TRBJ1-6	14	CATVTGTNNSPLHF	TGTGCCACCGTAACCGGGACAAATAATTCACCCCTCCACTTT
.	TRBV28	.	TRBJ1-5	14	CASSLRGAGQPQHF	TGTGCCAGCAGTTTACGGGGGGCCGGTCAGCCCCAGCATTTT
.	TRBV5-6	.	TRBJ1-1	13	CASSLEGWTEAFF	TGTGCCAGCAGCTTGGAGGGCTGGACTGAAGCTTTCTTT
.	TRBV20-1	.	TRBJ1-2	10	CSASGFGYTF	TGCAGTGCTTCAGGGTTTGGCTACACCTTC
.	TRBV9	.	TRBJ1-2	16	CASSVSPTVSNYGYTF	TGTGCCAGCAGCGTATCACCGACAGTTTCTAACTATGGCTACACCTTC
.	TRBV6-1	.	TRBJ1-5	17	CASSELGRGQGNQPQHF	TGTGCCAGCAGTGAATTAGGGAGAGGCCAGGGGAATCAGCCCCAGCATTTT
.	TRBV14	.	TRBJ1-1	14	CASSQGRPNTEAFF	TGTGCCAGCAGCCAAGGTAGACCGAACACTGAAGCTTTCTTT
TRBD2	TRBV6-1	.	TRBJ2-5	14	CASTPAGREETQYF	TGTGCCAGCACCCCGGCAGGGAGGGAAGAGACCCAGTACTTC
TRBD2	TRBV29-1	.	TRBJ2-1	17	CSVEDAVGRGGQDEQFF	TGCAGCGTTGAAGATGCGGTGGGGCGGGGGGGCCAGGATGAGCAGTTCTTC
.	TRBV11-2	.	TRBJ1-6	14	CASSLRPGVSPLHF	TGTGCCAGCAGCTTACGGCCGGGTGTCTCACCCCTCCACTTT
.	TRBV28	.	TRBJ1-5	13	CASRLPRNQPQHF	TGTGCCAGCCGACTTCCCCGCAATCAGCCCCAGCATTTT
.	TRBV6-1	.	TRBJ1-4	13	CAVNLATNEKLFF	TGTGCCGTCAATCTGGCAACTAATGAAAAACTGTTTTTT
.	TRBV19	.	TRBJ1-1	17	CASSPSRLVKMNTEAFF	TGTGCCAGTAGTCCCTCCCGTTTAGTCAAGATGAACACTGAAGCTTTCTTT
TRBD2	TRBV2	.	TRBJ2-2	14	CASSARLAAGELFF	TGTGCCAGCAGTGCTCGACTAGCTGCCGGGGAGCTGTTTTTT
TRBD2	TRBV4-3	.	TRBJ2-3	16	CASSHLSGGVTDTQYF	TGCGCCAGCAGCCACCTTAGCGGGGGTGTCACAGATACGCAGTATTTT
TRBD1	TRBV19	.	TRBJ2-7	15	CASSIVGTGFGEQYF	TGTGCCAGTAGTATAGTTGGGACAGGGTTCGGCGAGCAGTACTTC
TRBD2	TRBV9	.	TRBJ2-1	14	CASSVGGSYNEQFF	TGTGCCAGCAGCGTCGGGGGGAGCTACAATGAGCAGTTCTTC
.	TRBV4-1	.	TRBJ1-6	17	CASSRRPPGASNSPLHF	TGCGCCAGCAGCCGTCGACCTCCAGGGGCAAGTAATTCACCCCTCCACTTT
.	TRBV19	.	TRBJ1-2	17	CASSSHAGTGANYGYTF	TGTGCCAGTAGTTCTCACGCCGGGACGGGAGCTAACTATGGCTACACCTTC
.	TRBV6-5	.	TRBJ2-1	12	CASSGRRGEQFF	TGTGCCAGCAGTGGCAGAAGGGGTGAGCAGTTCTTC
TRBD1	TRBV29-1	.	TRBJ2-4	13	CSTLRGPKNIQYF	TGCAGCACCCTGAGGGGGCCCAAAAACATTCAGTACTTC
.	TRBV6-5	once	TRBJ1-5	14	CASSYTGPNQPQHF	TGTGCCAGCAGTTACACGGGCCCCAATCAGCCCCAGCATTTT
.	TRBV6-1	.	TRBJ2-3	15	CASREWDPGTDTQYF	TGTGCCAGCAGGGAGTGGGACCCAGGCACAGATACGCAGTATTTT
.	TRBV5-1	.	TRBJ1-5	14	CASSARDSNQPQHF	TGCGCCAGCAGCGCCCGGGACAGCAATCAGCCCCAGCATTTT